The T cell receptor (beta chain) described here comes from a study of shared clonotypes between healthy human individuals. As concerns this clone: The antigen remains undetermined.

Method: immunoSEQ multiplex PCR; TCRdb's copy keeps in-frame clones and lacks some. Of about 2.3 million clones listed, 93% were seen once; the top ten hold 0.39%. V lost 1 base and J 2 bases, leaving 11 bases between the germline ends. Per the germline V gene, CDR1 is GTSNPN and CDR2 is SVGIG (reference sequence). The CDR3 length is 14 residues. General study findings and limits: Sorted-subset samples were not fully sequenced, rarefaction indicated.

The genes are TRBV30 and TRBJ2-5; D is uncertain. The sequence was obtained from a man between 18 and 35 years old in good health. Some clones in this sample may be carry-over from other donors' samples. Material for sequencing was naive CD4+ T cells from PBMCs. The subset is: CD45RA+ positively selected. DNA for the CDR3: TGTGCCTGGAGTGGATTCGGACGGCAAGAGACCCAGTACTTC. It translates to CAWSGFGRQETQYF.